This T cell receptor (beta chain) is drawn from a study of beta chain features in type 1 diabetes. Study-wide points: The influence of HLA type on TCRB rearrangement stayed undetermined. Type 1 diabetes patients had TCRB CDR3s that were shorter (moderately but significantly so) in all four CD4+ subsets. The naive, central memory and Treg TCRB repertoires looked more alike in patients than they did in healthy donors.

This clone was seen more than once but under ten times. Its specificity is not known. Since all of the isolated RNA was reverse transcribed, expressed TCRB transcripts were what got sequenced. This table comes from immunoSEQ multiplex PCR, and its TCRdb copy is limited to in-frame clones, with some not included. In the table there are roughly 260,000 clones, around 21% of which are singletons. Sequenced material: naive CD4+ T cells from blood. The receptor's source is a woman between 35 and 50 years old with type 1 diabetes.

CDR3 amino acids: CAWSVQRGNYGYTF. DNA of the CDR3: TGTGCCTGGAGTGTACAGAGGGGGAACTATGGCTACACCTTC. The chain recombines TRBV30 with TRBJ1-2; a possible D gene is TRBD1 (6 bases). CDR1 is GTSNPN and CDR2 is SVGIG in the germline V gene (reference sequence). The CDR3 has 14 amino acids. The V and J ends lost 0 bases and 2 bases respectively, with 10 bases between them.